The 18 T cell receptor beta chains in this list originate from one sample, sequenced in a study of T cells in narcolepsy (dated by TCRdb to 2016 to 2019). Library prep was done by the immunoSEQ multiplex PCR assay. TCRdb stores this immuneACCESS table with in-frame sequences only. Part of the clones is absent; in the studies checked, under half of the shortfall reflects unresolved V genes, and no reason is known for the rest. The sample contains roughly 24,000 clones, over 65% of them found a single time. About 1% of the sample belongs to the ten largest clones. What was sequenced was memory (CD45RA-) CD4+ T cells from blood. Reading the label with the study, this specimen's cell subset or site is: memory T cells sorted ex vivo from peripheral blood. The receptors originated from a human donor in good health.

The V call is TRBV14, the J call TRBJ1-2; 8 bases are a match to TRBD1. After removal of 6 bases from V and 5 bases from J, the junction contained 11 bases not matched to a gene. The CDR3 has 15 residues. Germline lookup yields CDR1 SGHDN and CDR2 FVKESK. CDR3 in DNA: TGTGCCAGCAGTAACGACCGACAGGGGCGATATGGCTACACCTTC. Protein product: CASSNDRQGRYGYTF.

This chain uses TRBV6-1 with TRBJ2-7; TRBD2 aligns across 7 bases. The CDR3 is 14 amino acids. The V segment lost 4 bases and the J segment 0 bases; nucleotides outside the gene matches: 3. The V gene's germline CDR1 is MNHNS and CDR2 SASEGT. The DNA of the CDR3 is TGTGCCAGCAGTGGGGGGGGGAGCTCCTACGAGCAGTACTTC. Amino acids: CASSGGGSSYEQYF.

The chain is built from TRBV10-3 and TRBJ2-1; D is undetermined. The CDR3 is 15 residues long. Between the trimmed V and J ends, which lost 0 bases and 9 bases, there was a span of 15 bases. Germline assignment: CDR1 ENHRY and CDR2 SYGVKD. In DNA form, the CDR3 reads TGTGCCATCAGTGAGTCAAGTAACAGTTTGGGTGAGCAGTTCTTC. Translation: CAISESSNSLGEQFF.

The V and J genes are TRBV6-1 and TRBJ2-2, with 7 bases fitting TRBD1. CDR3 length equals 15 residues. V shed 9 bases, J shed 8 bases, and the junction held 15 bases outside the gene matches. Per the germline V gene, CDR1 is MNHNS and CDR2 is SASEGT. CDR3 bases: TGTGCCAGTGACGGACAGGTCCTCGTACCGGGGGAGCTGTTTTTT. Residues: CASDGQVLVPGELFF.

This chain connects TRBV19 to TRBJ1-1, with 9 bases fitting TRBD1. Unmatched junction bases numbered 2, after V lost 4 bases and J lost 5 bases. CDR3 size: 13 residues. Per germline, CDR1 LNHDA and CDR2 SQIVND (reference sequence). CDR3 in amino acids: CASSRDRVTEAFF. As DNA, the CDR3 is TGTGCCAGTAGTAGGGACAGGGTTACTGAAGCTTTCTTT.

This clone was recorded once. The sample has other DNA sequences that encode this CDR3 too. The rearrangement joins TRBV5-1 to TRBJ1-1, with D possibly matching TRBD1 (5 bases). Trimming took 1 base from V and 7 from J, leaving 11 bases between them. Germline CDR1 reads SGHRS; CDR2 reads YFSETQ. The CDR3 has 13 residues. Here the CDR3 reads CASSLIQGGEAFF. CDR3 coding DNA: TGCGCCAGCAGCTTGATTCAGGGAGGTGAAGCTTTCTTT.

The chain recombines TRBV12-5 with TRBJ2-7; 9 nucleotides agree with TRBD2. Germline CDR1 reads LGHNT; CDR2 reads FRNRAP. The ends lost 0 bases at V and 0 bases at J; junction bases unmatched: 15. The CDR3 has 20 residues. The DNA for the CDR3 is TGTGCTAGTGGTTTGGTACTTGGTAGCGGGGGCCGGAGGAGCTCCTACGAGCAGTACTTC. It specifies CASGLVLGSGGRRSSYEQYF.

This clone was detected a few times. The chain recombines TRBV5-1 with TRBJ2-1, with TRBD1 matching over 7 bases. Trimming took 4 bases from V and 6 from J; bases not matched to a gene: 10. CDR3 length equals 15 residues. Germline CDR1 is SGHRS and CDR2 is YFSETQ. The CDR3 sequence is CASSPRQGRINEQFF. DNA of the CDR3: TGCGCCAGCAGCCCGCGACAGGGTAGGATCAATGAGCAGTTCTTC.

The chain couples TRBV5-4 to TRBJ2-7, with 8 bases fitting TRBD1. Germline CDR1 and CDR2: SGHNT and YYREEE (reference sequence). There are 14 residues in the CDR3. V lost 4 bases and J lost 4; bases outside the gene matches: 7. Here the CDR3 DNA reads TGTGCCAGCAGCGGTCTGACAGGGGCTTACGAGCAGTACTTC. Translated, it gives CASSGLTGAYEQYF.

The J gene is TRBJ1-2, the V gene TRBV27; TRBD1 might be the D (6 bases). The V gene lost 0 bases and the J gene lost 7 bases, with 12 bases spanning the gap. Looked up from germline, CDR1 is MNHEY and CDR2 is SMNVEV (reference sequence). This CDR3 spans 14 amino acids. The CDR3 region is CASSLSGGQSGYTF. CDR3 DNA: TGTGCCAGCAGTTTATCGGGGGGGCAAAGTGGCTACACCTTC.

This chain uses TRBV5-6 with TRBJ1-6; D not resolved. Trimming took off 2 bases at V and 5 bases at J, with 8 bases between the two ends. This CDR3 contains 14 residues. CDR1 SGHDT and CDR2 YYEEEE come from the germline V gene. The CDR3: CASSFTRNNSPLHF. Here the CDR3 DNA reads TGTGCCAGCAGCTTCACCCGCAATAATTCACCCCTCCACTTT.

This chain uses TRBV7-3 with TRBJ2-1; 8 bases are shared with TRBD2. V lost 5 bases and J lost 4; bases outside the gene matches: 4. CDR3 length equals 14 residues. Germline V lookup: CDR1 SGHTA, CDR2 FQGTGA. This CDR3 reads CASSGSGVYNEQFF. Written as DNA, the CDR3 is TGTGCCAGCAGCGGTAGCGGGGTATACAATGAGCAGTTCTTC.

The chain joins TRBV7-8 to TRBJ1-5; 9 bases map to TRBD1. The CDR3 runs 17 residues. The V gene's germline CDR1 is SGHVS and CDR2 FQNEAQ. Trimming removed 2 bases from V and 5 bases from J; junction bases left unmatched: 10. CDR3 in amino acids: CASSLRWGQGRDQPQHF. The CDR3 DNA reads TGTGCCAGCAGCTTAAGGTGGGGACAGGGAAGGGATCAGCCCCAGCATTTT.

This clone came up a few times. This rearrangement joins TRBV18 to TRBJ1-2; weak D call: TRBD1 (6 bases). This CDR3 comprises 15 residues. Trimming took 3 bases from V and 4 from J, leaving 15 bases between them. Germline V gives CDR1 KGHSH, CDR2 LQKENI. In nucleotides, the CDR3 is TGTGCCAGCTCACCGGGGGCGGGGTTGAGCTATGGCTACACCTTC. This gives the protein CASSPGAGLSYGYTF.

The genes are TRBV18 and TRBJ1-3; D might be TRBD1 (6 bases). CDR3 length: 14 amino acids. Germline CDR1 is KGHSH and CDR2 is LQKENI. V lost 2 bases and J 2 bases, leaving 7 bases between the germline ends. The CDR3 coding sequence is TGTGCCAGCTCACCAAGGGACACTGGAAACACCATATATTTT. This codes for CASSPRDTGNTIYF.

The DNA of the CDR3 is TGTGCCAGCAGCTTATCAGGGGTCTACAATGAGCAGTTCTTC. Protein sequence: CASSLSGVYNEQFF. V is TRBV11-1 and J is TRBJ2-1; weak D call: TRBD1 (6 bases). Germline CDR1 SGHAT, CDR2 FQDESV (reference sequence). V gave up 2 bases and J gave up 3 bases, with 8 bases separating them. The CDR3 contains 14 residues.

The chain combines TRBV7-9 with TRBJ2-2; unclear D gene. V gave up 1 base and J gave up 0 bases, with 6 bases separating them. Germline CDR1 SEHNR, CDR2 FQNEAQ (reference sequence). The CDR3 contains 15 residues. CDR3 sequence: CASSLDVSNTGELFF. In nucleotides, the CDR3 is TGTGCCAGCAGCTTAGACGTATCGAACACCGGGGAGCTGTTTTTT. The full variable domain, in which reference TRBV7-9 and TRBJ2-2 provide the parts outside the CDR3, is DTGVSQNPRHKITKRGQNVTFRCDPISEHNRLYWYRQTLGQGPEFLTYFQNEAQLEKSRLLSDRFSAERPKGSFSTLEIQRTEQGDSAMYLCASSLDVSNTGELFFGEGSRLTVL.

The chain couples TRBV5-4 to TRBJ1-1; TRBD1 might be the D (6 bases). The germline V and J ends were trimmed by 1 base and 5 bases, with 12 bases remaining between them. The CDR3 length is 14 residues. Per the germline V gene, CDR1 is SGHNT and CDR2 is YYREEE (reference sequence). CDR3: CASSLTGSGTEAFF. CDR3 nucleotide sequence: TGTGCCAGCAGCTTGACAGGGAGCGGTACTGAAGCTTTCTTT.